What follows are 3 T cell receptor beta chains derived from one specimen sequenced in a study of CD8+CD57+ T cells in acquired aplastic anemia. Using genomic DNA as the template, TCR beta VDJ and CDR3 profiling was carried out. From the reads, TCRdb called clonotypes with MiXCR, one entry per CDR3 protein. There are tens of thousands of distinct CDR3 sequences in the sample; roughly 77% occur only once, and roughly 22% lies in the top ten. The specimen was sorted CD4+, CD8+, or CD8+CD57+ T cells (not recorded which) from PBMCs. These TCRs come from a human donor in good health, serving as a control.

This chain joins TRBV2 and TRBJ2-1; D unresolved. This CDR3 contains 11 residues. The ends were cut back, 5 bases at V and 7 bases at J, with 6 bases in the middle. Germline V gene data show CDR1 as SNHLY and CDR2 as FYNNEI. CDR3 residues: CASSRVNEQFF. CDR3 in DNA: TGTGCCAGCAGTAGGGTGAATGAGCAGTTCTTC.

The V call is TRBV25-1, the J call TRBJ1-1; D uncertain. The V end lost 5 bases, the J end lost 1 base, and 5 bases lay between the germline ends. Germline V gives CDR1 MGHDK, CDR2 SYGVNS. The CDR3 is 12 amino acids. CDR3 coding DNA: TGTGCCAGCAGTACGGGGAACACTGAAGCTTTCTTT. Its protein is CASSTGNTEAFF.

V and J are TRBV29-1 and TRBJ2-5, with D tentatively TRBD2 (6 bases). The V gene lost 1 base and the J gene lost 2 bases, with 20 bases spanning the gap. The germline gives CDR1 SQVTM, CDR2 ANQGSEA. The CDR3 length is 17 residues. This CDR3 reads CSVEARGPIPPQETQYF. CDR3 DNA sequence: TGCAGCGTTGAAGCGCGGGGACCGATTCCGCCGCAAGAGACCCAGTACTTC.